Listed below are T cell receptor beta chains from one sample, sequenced in a study of T cell responses to AZD1222 COVID-19 vaccine. Sequencing used immunoSEQ multiplex PCR; TCRdb keeps in-frame clones, though not all of them. There are 120,000 to 150,000 clones in the sample; 85% to 95% occur only once, and less than 2% lies in the top ten. This specimen consisted of peripheral blood, obtained on day 0 of AZD1222 vaccination. Receptors were obtained from an adult in good health. Both conserved end residues are part of each CDR3. The order of the fields is V gene, D gene, clone size, J gene, CDR3 DNA, CDR3 protein. A D gene is named only where the DNA matches it firmly. The size of a clone is reported for some rows only, either as once, few or many, or as a class for expanded clones.

TRBV6-5	NA	NA	TRBJ1-5	TGTGCCAGCAGTTACTCGACGTCCCAGCCCCAGCATTTT	CASSYSTSQPQHF
TRBV18	TRBD1	NA	TRBJ1-1	TGTGCCAGCTCATCGGCCGGGACAGGGGGCGCGAGGGGGAACACTGAAGCTTTCTTT	CASSSAGTGGARGNTEAFF
TRBV19	NA	once	TRBJ2-3	TGTGCCAGTAAAGGTGAGCTACCCACAGATACGCAGTATTTT	CASKGELPTDTQYF
TRBV15	TRBD1	NA	TRBJ1-3	TGTGCCACCAGCAACCCTGGGACAGGCTCTGGAAACACCATATATTTT	CATSNPGTGSGNTIYF
TRBV9	NA	NA	TRBJ1-1	TGTGCCAGTTCCCGGGACGGTGAAGCTTTCTTT	CASSRDGEAFF
TRBV24-1	NA	NA	TRBJ2-1	TGTGCCACCAGTGCTTCGGTGCCTTTCTTC	CATSASVPFF
TRBV18	TRBD1	NA	TRBJ1-2	TGTGCCAGCTCACCACCTGGCAGGGGGGGCTATGGCTACACCTTC	CASSPPGRGGYGYTF
TRBV7-9	TRBD1	NA	TRBJ1-2	TGTGCCAGCAGCTTAGACTCGGACAGGCGCTATGGCTACACCTTC	CASSLDSDRRYGYTF
TRBV23-1	TRBD1	NA	TRBJ1-1	TGCGCCAGCAGTCAAATCCGGACAGGGGGCGGTGAAGCTTTCTTT	CASSQIRTGGGEAFF
TRBV27	NA	NA	TRBJ1-6	TGTGCCAGCAGCACGAGCTCCTATAATTCACCCCTCCACTTT	CASSTSSYNSPLHF
TRBV5-6	NA	NA	TRBJ1-5	TGTGCCAGCAGCTTCCCGCCTGAAGCCGATAGCAATCAGCCCCAGCATTTT	CASSFPPEADSNQPQHF
TRBV18	NA	NA	TRBJ1-3	TGTGCCAGCTCACCGCTCGGGGCCGCCTCTCGTAACACCATATATTTT	CASSPLGAASRNTIYF
TRBV10-1	NA	NA	TRBJ2-1	TGCGCCAGCACCCCCGTAAAGTTTAGTCACAATGAGCAGTTCTTC	CASTPVKFSHNEQFF
TRBV18	TRBD2	once	TRBJ2-3	TGTGCCAGCTCACCACCGGCGGGGGTCACAGATACGCAGTATTTT	CASSPPAGVTDTQYF
TRBV2	TRBD1	NA	TRBJ1-1	TGTGCCAGCAGCCCCGACAGGGGGCTTGCTTTCTTT	CASSPDRGLAFF
TRBV2	NA	NA	TRBJ1-3	TGTGCCAGCAGCGGGCGCCTCCTGACGGCACGAAATGGAAACACCATATATTTT	CASSGRLLTARNGNTIYF
TRBV29-1	TRBD1	NA	TRBJ1-2	TGCAGCGTCCTTGACAGGGGCTATGGCTACACCTTC	CSVLDRGYGYTF
TRBV7-9	TRBD1	NA	TRBJ1-6	TGTGCCAGCAGCCCCGGGACAGGGAGTTCACCCCTCCACTTT	CASSPGTGSSPLHF
TRBV3-1/TRBV3-2	TRBD2	NA	TRBJ2-2	TGTGCCAGCATCCTCGGGACTAGCGGAAAAACCGGGGAGCTGTTTTTT	CASILGTSGKTGELFF
TRBV19	NA	NA	TRBJ1-5	TGTGCCAGTAGTTGGGCCCTAAGGGGCAATCAGCCCCAGCATTTT	CASSWALRGNQPQHF
TRBV10-3	NA	once	TRBJ2-3	TGTGCCATCAGTGAGGCGGGGTATTCCACAGATACGCAGTATTTT	CAISEAGYSTDTQYF
TRBV5-6	NA	once	TRBJ1-4	TGTGCCAGCAGCTTGGGTCCAACGAGCCTTAATGAAAAACTGTTTTTT	CASSLGPTSLNEKLFF
TRBV6-5	NA	NA	TRBJ1-1	TGTGCCAGCAGTAGATTGATGAACACTGAAGCTTTCTTT	CASSRLMNTEAFF
TRBV5-1	NA	NA	TRBJ1-1	TGCGCCAGCAGCCAACCTTGGGGGAACACTGAAGCTTTCTTT	CASSQPWGNTEAFF
TRBV3-1/TRBV3-2	TRBD2	NA	TRBJ2-1	TGTGCCAGCAGCCAAGAGGGTCTAGCGGGAGTCAGGGGCAATGAGCAGTTCTTC	CASSQEGLAGVRGNEQFF
TRBV7-9	TRBD2	NA	TRBJ2-3	TGTGCCAGCAGTCCCGGACTAGCGGGGGGGCCGGATACGCAGTATTTT	CASSPGLAGGPDTQYF
TRBV30	TRBD1	NA	TRBJ1-4	TGTGCCGGAGACAGGGCTGGCGAAAAACTGTTTTTT	CAGDRAGEKLFF
TRBV2	NA	NA	TRBJ2-7	TGTGCCAGCGGTGCGGGACAGACAATCAGGGAGCAGTACTTC	CASGAGQTIREQYF
TRBV5-6	TRBD1	few	TRBJ2-3	TGTGCCAGCAGCCCGGAGGTCAGGGGGACAGGGGTGCAGTATTTT	CASSPEVRGTGVQYF
TRBV11-1	TRBD1	NA	TRBJ2-1	TGTGCCAGCAGCTACAGGGGGGTCAATGAGCAGTTCTTC	CASSYRGVNEQFF
TRBV5-1	NA	NA	TRBJ2-1	TGCGCCAGCAGCTTGGGTCGGCTGGAGCAGTTCTTC	CASSLGRLEQFF
TRBV6-5	NA	NA	TRBJ1-2	TGTGCCAGCAGCCCACGGACTACCGCTAACTATGGCTACACCTTC	CASSPRTTANYGYTF
TRBV14	TRBD1	NA	TRBJ1-2	TGTGCCAGCAGCCCCGGGACAGACACTAACTATGGCTACACCTTC	CASSPGTDTNYGYTF
TRBV18	NA	NA	TRBJ1-5	TGTGCCAGCTCACCAAGCAGGACGTCAGGCTATAGCAATCAGCCCCAGCATTTT	CASSPSRTSGYSNQPQHF
TRBV7-3	TRBD1	NA	TRBJ2-7	TGTGCCAGCAGTTCCGGGACAGGGTTCAGCGAGCAGTACTTC	CASSSGTGFSEQYF
TRBV25-1	NA	once	TRBJ2-3	TGTGCCAGCAGTGCCTCACGGGATGATACGCAGTATTTT	CASSASRDDTQYF
TRBV5-1	TRBD1	NA	TRBJ1-1	TGCGCCAGCAGCTGGGGGGACAGGGAGGACACTGAAGCTTTCTTT	CASSWGDREDTEAFF
TRBV18	NA	NA	TRBJ2-2	TGTGCCAGCTCGTTTCAGGGGACCGACACCGGGGAGCTGTTTTTT	CASSFQGTDTGELFF
TRBV18	TRBD1	NA	TRBJ1-5	TGTGCCAGCTCAGCCGGACAGGGGGCTCGGGAGCCCCAGCATTTT	CASSAGQGAREPQHF
TRBV9	NA	NA	TRBJ2-5	TGTGCCAGCAGCGTAAGTGAAAGGCGCGAAGAGACCCAGTACTTC	CASSVSERREETQYF
TRBV2	NA	NA	TRBJ2-1	TGTGCCAGCCTAAGGCAAGTCGGATACAATGAGCAGTTCTTC	CASLRQVGYNEQFF
TRBV7-9	NA	NA	TRBJ1-2	TGTGCCAGCAGCTTAGGAGCATCCTCGGGCTACACCTTC	CASSLGASSGYTF
TRBV2	TRBD1	NA	TRBJ2-2	TGTGCCAGCAAAAACAGGGGAACCGGGGAGCTGTTTTTT	CASKNRGTGELFF
TRBV6-1	NA	few	TRBJ1-5	TGTGCCAGCAGTGAAAAGTGGGGGGGTAGAGACAATCAGCCCCAGCATTTT	CASSEKWGGRDNQPQHF
TRBV6-1	NA	NA	TRBJ1-6	TGTGCCAGCAGTGCTGTTTTGGGCGGAGGGACCCGGTCACCCCTCCACTTT	CASSAVLGGGTRSPLHF
TRBV5-4	TRBD1	once	TRBJ1-1	TGTGCCAGCAGCTTGGAACAGGGGGCCTTTATGAACACTGAAGCTTTCTTT	CASSLEQGAFMNTEAFF
TRBV5-1	NA	NA	TRBJ2-5	TGCGCCAGCAACTCCGGGACACAACTTCGCAGGGAGACCCAGTACTTC	CASNSGTQLRRETQYF
TRBV5-1	TRBD1	NA	TRBJ2-1	TGCGCCAGCAGCCCGGGACAGGGGGCGCGCGGTGAGCAGTTCTTC	CASSPGQGARGEQFF
TRBV20-1	TRBD2	NA	TRBJ2-1	TGCAGTGCTAGTGCTACTAGCGGGGGGAACAATGAGCAGTTCTTC	CSASATSGGNNEQFF
TRBV12-3/TRBV12-4	TRBD1	NA	TRBJ1-2	TGTGCCAGCAGTTTGGGACAGGTTTATGGCTACACCTTC	CASSLGQVYGYTF
TRBV5-6	TRBD2	NA	TRBJ2-2	TGTGCCAGCAGCTTCGAGGCGGTGGCGGGGGTGCCCGGGGAGCTGTTTTTT	CASSFEAVAGVPGELFF
TRBV29-1	TRBD1	NA	TRBJ2-1	TGCAGCGCCCCCCGGGGGACAGGTGACGTCAATGAGCAGTTCTTC	CSAPRGTGDVNEQFF
TRBV9	TRBD1	NA	TRBJ2-1	TGTGCCAGCAGCTGGGACAGTGGTAACAATGAGCAGTTCTTC	CASSWDSGNNEQFF
TRBV27	TRBD1	NA	TRBJ1-4	TGTGCCAGCAGAGTAAGGGGGCTCTGGAATGAAAAACTGTTTTTT	CASRVRGLWNEKLFF
TRBV10-1	NA	NA	TRBJ1-1	TGCGCCAGCAGTGTCCGTCAGACGAACACTGAAGCTTTCTTT	CASSVRQTNTEAFF
TRBV10-1	NA	NA	TRBJ2-2	TGCGCCAGCAGTGAGTCGAGGGACGGCAACACCGGGGAGCTGTTTTTT	CASSESRDGNTGELFF
TRBV11-2	TRBD1	NA	TRBJ1-1	TGTGCCAGCAGCTTAGGCCGGGGACAGACCTTGAACACTGAAGCTTTCTTT	CASSLGRGQTLNTEAFF
TRBV11-2	NA	NA	TRBJ1-3	TGTGCCAGCAGCTTAGAGGGGACCTCTGGAAACACCATATATTTT	CASSLEGTSGNTIYF